The present entry profiles one TCR beta chain with its context. The data were obtained in a study of shared clonotypes between healthy human individuals. Study background: Aged 18 to 49, the donors were a couple of women and a few men.

From germline, CDR1 is LGHNA and CDR2 YSLEER. The CDR3 length is 15 residues. V was shortened by 0 bases and J by 5 bases, with 14 bases between the two germline ends. Repertoires were generated with immunoSEQ multiplex PCR, while TCRdb's copy carries only in-frame clones and drops some. The sample has some 800,000 clones, 80% to 95% seen once. Naive CD8 cells, CD45RO-negative and positively selected for CCR7, excluded terminally differentiated effector memory CD45RA+ cells. Within Nashville, Tennessee resided all donors, each a Caucasian adult. Sequencing used naive CD8+ T cells sorted from blood. This chain links TRBV4-3 with TRBJ2-7; TRBD2 might be the D (5 bases). The receptor was derived from a man in his thirties or forties in good health. CDR3 sequence (DNA): TGCGCCAGCAGCCAAGATAGGAGAGGGATGAACGAGCAGTACTTC. The encoded protein is CASSQDRRGMNEQYF.